This T cell receptor beta chain originates from a study of T cell repertoires in cytomegalovirus infection. Study-level points and caveats: Cumulative frequency of public TCR beta families picked out carriers of CMV plus the relevant HLA.

The CDR3 runs to 16 residues. Trimming cost V 8 bases and J 2 bases, with 19 bases left between them. A remark on this clonotype: The antigen is not known.

TCRdb re-derived calls from the reads in MiXCR, one entry per CDR3 protein. The sample lists some 270,000 distinct CDR3 sequences; approximately 22% were seen once. This chain joins TRBV12-3 or TRBV12-4 and TRBJ1-5; tentatively, D is TRBD1 (6 bases). This clonotype was obtained from a human donor in good health (CMV status not recorded). Some clones in this sample may be carry-over from other donors' samples. The sample in question was cultured PBMCs, obtained from culture after CMV antigen stimulation. This chain's CDR3 is CASSTIGGAGNQPQHF. The CDR3 bases are TGTGCCAGCTCTACGATCGGGGGCGCGGGCAATCAGCCCCAGCATTTT.